Presented here are 22 T cell receptor beta chains from one specimen sequenced in a study of blood T cells in healthy people across ages. For the second PCR, which ran for 7 to 11 cycles, a sample-barcoded 5' primer and a J-beta primer mix were used. TCRdb independently ran MiXCR on the 5' RACE reads; one entry per CDR3 protein. The sample lists roughly 1.7 million distinct CDR3 sequences, 30% to 40% occurring once. Sequencing input: blood. These receptors were obtained from a woman aged 25 to 39 in good health.

V gene TRBV28 combines with J gene TRBJ1-6; maybe TRBD1 (5 bases). CDR3 length: 15 amino acids. Germline V CDR1 and CDR2: MDHEN, SYDVKM. The V gene lost 4 bases and the J gene lost 6 bases, with 13 bases spanning the gap. The CDR3 DNA reads as TGTGCCAGCAGTTCCCTCTTCGGGACTAATTCACCCCTCCACTTT. Translation gives CASSSLFGTNSPLHF.

The chain employs TRBV28 and TRBJ2-4; D might be TRBD2 (5 bases). The V end was cut by 4 bases, the J end by 13 bases, with 14 bases between. CDR3 length: 12 amino acids. CDR1 is MDHEN and CDR2 is SYDVKM in the germline V gene. The CDR3 region has the DNA TGTGCCAGCAGTTCCCGAAGGTGGGAGCAGTACTTC. Protein sequence: CASSSRRWEQYF. The whole variable domain, remainder taken from reference TRBV28 and TRBJ2-4, is DVKVTQSSRYLVKRTGEKVFLECVQDMDHENMFWYRQDPGLGLRLIYFSYDVKMKEKGDIPEGYSVSREKKERFSLILESASTNQTSMYLCASSSRRWEQYFGAGTRLSVL.

This clonotype has just a few counts. The V gene is TRBV4-1, the J gene TRBJ2-7, with D hard to call. The germline V and J ends were trimmed by 4 bases and 2 bases, with 12 bases remaining between them. This CDR3 comprises 14 residues. CDR1 is MGHRA, CDR2 YSYEKL, per germline. The CDR3 spells CASSPDSRTYEQYF. The CDR3 DNA is TGCGCCAGCAGCCCAGACTCCCGGACCTACGAGCAGTACTTC.

The chain couples TRBV24-1 to TRBJ2-3; unclear D gene. The CDR3 length is 14 residues. The germline gives CDR1 KGHDR, CDR2 SFDVKD. Here the CDR3 reads CSQILSTSTDTQYF. The CDR3 nucleotides are TGTTCTCAAATCCTTTCGACTAGCACAGATACGCAGTATTTT.

In its sample, this clonotype was seen many times. The chain couples TRBV12-3 or TRBV12-4 to TRBJ2-7, with 7 bases that match TRBD1. V trimming: 3 bases; J trimming: 6 bases; junction bases outside the gene matches: 11. This CDR3 is built from 15 residues. The CDR3 sequence: CASSFYGTETREQYF. The CDR3 nucleotides read TGTGCCAGCAGTTTTTACGGGACAGAGACGCGCGAGCAGTACTTC.

The chain carries TRBV29-1 and TRBJ1-2; no reliable D call. V shed 3 bases and J shed 5 bases, with 10 bases lying between them. This CDR3 spans 12 amino acids. Germline CDR1 reads SQVTM; CDR2 reads ANQGSEA. The CDR3 region is CSVEGTLYGYTF. In DNA form, the CDR3 reads TGCAGCGTTGAGGGCACCCTTTATGGCTACACCTTC. Together with reference TRBV29-1 and TRBJ1-2, the CDR3 gives the full variable domain: SAVISQKPSRDICQRGTSLTIQCQVDSQVTMMFWYRQQPGQSLTLIATANQGSEATYESGFVIDKFPISRPNLTFSTLTVSNMSPEDSSIYLCSVEGTLYGYTFGSGTRLTVV.

The chain combines TRBV7-2 with TRBJ1-5, with 7 bases identical to TRBD1. In germline, CDR1 is SGHTA, CDR2 FQGNSA. This CDR3 contains 15 residues. With 1 base clipped from V and 7 bases from J, the junction kept 7 bases outside the gene matches. The CDR3 reads CASSLVGTATQPQHF. In nucleotides, the CDR3 is TGTGCCAGCAGCTTAGTAGGGACAGCCACCCAGCCCCAGCATTTT.

This clonotype was seen only a few times. J is TRBJ2-3 and V is TRBV4-1; D unclear. Trimming cost V 6 bases and J 1 base, with 14 bases left between them. The CDR3 covers 15 residues. CDR1 and CDR2 from the germline V gene are MGHRA and YSYEKL. This chain's CDR3 is CASRTLGSGTDTQYF. In DNA form, the CDR3 reads TGCGCCAGCAGAACCTTGGGGTCTGGCACAGATACGCAGTATTTT.

There are many counts of this clonotype. The chain joins TRBV5-6 to TRBJ2-3, with 7 positions matching TRBD1. The trim removed 3 bases at V and 7 bases at J, leaving 2 bases unmatched. CDR3 length equals 12 residues. The germline CDR1 and CDR2 sequences are SGHDT and YYEEEE. The CDR3 reads CASSSTGNTQYF. The CDR3 DNA reads TGTGCCAGCAGCTCGACAGGGAATACGCAGTATTTT.

This clonotype was detected ten times or more. V gene TRBV4-1 combines with J gene TRBJ2-7; the D gene is possibly TRBD2 (5 bases). Trimming cost V 4 bases and J 7 bases, with 17 bases left between them. The CDR3 extends over 14 amino acids. Germline V gives CDR1 MGHRA, CDR2 YSYEKL. Here the CDR3 reads CASSPRGAVGEQYF. The CDR3 coding sequence is TGCGCCAGCAGCCCCCGGGGAGCGGTGGGGGAGCAGTACTTC.

The V gene is TRBV15, the J gene TRBJ1-6; 8 nucleotides match TRBD1. V shed 0 bases and J 8 bases; nucleotides not matched to a gene: 6. There are 16 residues in the CDR3. Germline V gives CDR1 LNHNV, CDR2 YYDKDF (reference sequence). The DNA for the CDR3 is TGTGCCACCAGCAGAGATCGACAGGGGAGATATTCACCCCTCCACTTT. Residues: CATSRDRQGRYSPLHF.

The V call is TRBV27, the J call TRBJ1-1; 8 nucleotides line up with TRBD1. V shed 2 bases, J shed 0 bases, and the junction held 8 bases outside the gene matches. Per the germline V gene, CDR1 is MNHEY and CDR2 is SMNVEV (reference sequence). The CDR3 is 17 residues long. CDR3: CASSLHGQGALNTEAFF. The DNA for the CDR3 is TGTGCCAGCAGTTTACACGGACAGGGAGCCTTGAACACTGAAGCTTTCTTT.

This clonotype was detected ten times or more. This chain's CDR3 is CASSQVSGSPDTQYF. The CDR3 coding sequence is TGCGCCAGCAGCCAAGTTAGCGGGAGCCCAGATACGCAGTATTTT. This chain links TRBV4-1 with TRBJ2-3; 9 bases agree with TRBD2. V was pared by 1 base and J by 4 bases, with 3 bases of the junction left unmatched. The CDR3 length is 15 residues. CDR1 is MGHRA and CDR2 is YSYEKL in the germline V gene.

As regards this clonotype: Since a much larger clone is just one base distant, this may be a read error. The gene calls are TRBV29-1 and TRBJ2-5; 9 bases fit TRBD2. The closer fit of TRBJ2-7 to the DNA end suggests the J call may be wrong. The germline V gene encodes CDR1 SQVTM and CDR2 ANQGSEA. The length of the CDR3 is 16 residues. The CDR3 spells CSVAGMSGRYSDEQYF. The CDR3 DNA reads TGCAGCGTGGCTGGAATGAGCGGGAGGTATTCCGACGAGCAGTACTTC.

J is TRBJ2-5 and V is TRBV4-1, with TRBD2 matching over 10 bases. This CDR3 has 17 amino acids. V lost 1 base to trimming and J lost 11 bases; unmatched junction nucleotides: 16. Germline assignment: CDR1 MGHRA and CDR2 YSYEKL. CDR3 nucleotide sequence: TGCGCCAGCAGCCAAGGGGAAGTGAGCGGGAGGGCGAATGAGCAGTACTTC. It yields the protein CASSQGEVSGRANEQYF.

With regard to this clonotype: This may arise from a read error, as a much more abundant clone is one base away. V is TRBV29-1 and J is TRBJ2-5, with 15 bases identical to TRBD2. The CDR3 has 18 amino acids. Germline V gene lookup returns CDR1 SQVTM and CDR2 ANQGSEA. Unmatched junction bases numbered 9, after V lost 3 bases and J lost 1 base. This chain's CDR3 is CSVEGSGTSGRLQETQYF. CDR3 sequence (DNA): TGCAGCGTTGAGGGGTCCGGGACTAGCGGGAGGCTCCAAGAGACCCAGTACTTC.

The chain has TRBV4-1 and TRBJ1-1; D uncertain. The CDR3 length is 16 residues. The V and J ends lost 4 bases and 0 bases respectively, with 15 bases between them. CDR1 MGHRA and CDR2 YSYEKL come from the germline V gene. This CDR3 reads CASSRSWLGMNTEAFF. CDR3 DNA: TGCGCCAGCAGCCGCAGTTGGCTAGGTATGAACACTGAAGCTTTCTTT.

The rearrangement joins TRBV6-5 to TRBJ2-1; D tentatively fits TRBD1 or TRBD2 (5 bases each). This CDR3 comprises 13 residues. Germline V gene lookup returns CDR1 MNHEY and CDR2 SVGAGI. Trimming shortened V by 1 base and J by 9 bases, and 10 bases separated the two germline ends. The CDR3 DNA reads as TGTGCCAGCAGTTACTTTTCGAGGGGTGAGCAGTTCTTC. Protein: CASSYFSRGEQFF.

This rearrangement joins TRBV7-3 to TRBJ1-2; D is unresolved. Looked up from germline, CDR1 is SGHTA and CDR2 is FQGTGA. The CDR3 has 13 residues. Trimming removed 2 bases from V and 8 bases from J, with 12 bases in between. CDR3 nucleotide sequence: TGTGCCAGCAGCTTAGGCGGACTTATAGGCTACACCTTC. Translation gives CASSLGGLIGYTF.

V and J are TRBV4-2 and TRBJ2-3; 10 positions match TRBD2. The V segment lost 5 bases and the J segment 2 bases; nucleotides outside the gene matches: 4. The germline V gene has CDR1 LGHNA and CDR2 YNFKEQ. This CDR3 has 15 residues. The CDR3 DNA reads as TGTGCCAGCAGCAATAGCGGGGGGATCACAGATACGCAGTATTTT. Translation gives CASSNSGGITDTQYF.

In this sample, this clonotype turned up a few times. The chain employs TRBV10-3 and TRBJ2-7; D assignment may be TRBD1 or TRBD2 (5 bases each). The CDR3 spans 13 residues. Trimming took 7 bases from V and 0 from J, leaving 10 bases between them. Germline V gene sequence: CDR1 ENHRY, CDR2 SYGVKD. This CDR3 reads CAINRGFSYEQYF. CDR3 bases: TGTGCCATCAATCGGGGCTTCTCCTACGAGCAGTACTTC.

The V and J genes are TRBV6-5 and TRBJ2-7; tentatively, D is TRBD2 (6 bases). This CDR3 is 15 amino acids long. Per the germline V gene, CDR1 is MNHEY and CDR2 is SVGAGI. V lost 2 bases to trimming and J lost 5 bases, with 16 bases between them. CDR3 DNA sequence: TGTGCCAGCAGTTACCGCGGGATGATCCCTGACGAGCAGTACTTC. Residues: CASSYRGMIPDEQYF.